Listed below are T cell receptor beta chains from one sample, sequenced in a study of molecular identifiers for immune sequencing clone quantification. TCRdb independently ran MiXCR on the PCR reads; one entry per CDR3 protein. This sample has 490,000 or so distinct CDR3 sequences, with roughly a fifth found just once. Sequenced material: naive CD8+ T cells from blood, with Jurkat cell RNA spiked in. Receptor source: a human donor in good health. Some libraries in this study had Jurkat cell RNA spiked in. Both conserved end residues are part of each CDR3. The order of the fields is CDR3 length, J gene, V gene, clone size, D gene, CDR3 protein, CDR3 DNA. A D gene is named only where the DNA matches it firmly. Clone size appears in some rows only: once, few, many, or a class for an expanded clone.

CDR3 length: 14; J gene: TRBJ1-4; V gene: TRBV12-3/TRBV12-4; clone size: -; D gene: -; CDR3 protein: CASTPGPGGEKLFF; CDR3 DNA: TGTGCCAGCACCCCCGGGCCCGGGGGTGAAAAACTGTTTTTT
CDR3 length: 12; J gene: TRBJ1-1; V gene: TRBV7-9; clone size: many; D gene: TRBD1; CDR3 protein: CASSPVGQEAFF; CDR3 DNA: TGTGCCAGCAGCCCCGTGGGACAGGAAGCTTTCTTT
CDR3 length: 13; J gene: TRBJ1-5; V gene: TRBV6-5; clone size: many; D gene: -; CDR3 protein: CASSYSIFQPQHF; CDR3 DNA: TGTGCCAGCAGTTACTCGATCTTTCAGCCCCAGCATTTT
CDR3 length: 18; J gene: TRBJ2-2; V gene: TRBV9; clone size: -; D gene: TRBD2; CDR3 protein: CASSVAWGTSVNTGELFF; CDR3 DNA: TGTGCCAGCAGCGTAGCATGGGGGACTAGCGTGAACACCGGGGAGCTGTTTTTT
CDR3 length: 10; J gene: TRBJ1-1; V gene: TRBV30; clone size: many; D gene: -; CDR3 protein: CACTSTEAFF; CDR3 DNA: TGTGCCTGCACTAGCACTGAAGCTTTCTTT
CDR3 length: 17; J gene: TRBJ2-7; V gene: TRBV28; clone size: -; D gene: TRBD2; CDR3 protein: CTSNHGMGLAVQEEQYF; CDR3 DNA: TGTACCAGCAACCACGGGATGGGACTAGCGGTCCAGGAAGAGCAGTACTTC
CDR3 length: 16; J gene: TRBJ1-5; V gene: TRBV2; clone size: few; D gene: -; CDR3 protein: CASSEWKGEANQPQHF; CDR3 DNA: TGTGCCAGCAGTGAATGGAAGGGAGAAGCGAATCAGCCCCAGCATTTT
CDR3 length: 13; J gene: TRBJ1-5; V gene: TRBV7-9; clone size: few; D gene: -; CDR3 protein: CASRAGADQPQHF; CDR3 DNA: TGTGCCAGCAGAGCGGGGGCGGATCAGCCCCAGCATTTT
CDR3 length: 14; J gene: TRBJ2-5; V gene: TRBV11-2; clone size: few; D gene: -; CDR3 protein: CASSLAGFEETQYF; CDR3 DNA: TGTGCCAGCAGCTTAGCCGGGTTTGAAGAGACCCAGTACTTC
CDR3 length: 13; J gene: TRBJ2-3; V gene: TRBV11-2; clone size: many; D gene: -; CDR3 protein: CASSLIRQATQYF; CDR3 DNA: TGTGCCAGCAGCCTCATAAGGCAAGCTACGCAGTATTTT
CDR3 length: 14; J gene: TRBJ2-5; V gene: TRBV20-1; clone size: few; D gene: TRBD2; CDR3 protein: CSARDWLAGETQYF; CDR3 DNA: TGCAGTGCTAGAGATTGGCTAGCGGGGGAGACCCAGTACTTC
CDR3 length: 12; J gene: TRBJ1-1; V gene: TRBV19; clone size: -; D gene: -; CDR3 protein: CASLTVNTEAFF; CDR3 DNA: TGTGCCAGTCTAACGGTGAACACTGAAGCTTTCTTT
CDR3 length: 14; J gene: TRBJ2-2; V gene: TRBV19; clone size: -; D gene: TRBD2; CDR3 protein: CASSSGWETGELFF; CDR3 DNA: TGTGCCAGCTCTAGCGGGTGGGAAACCGGGGAGCTGTTTTTT
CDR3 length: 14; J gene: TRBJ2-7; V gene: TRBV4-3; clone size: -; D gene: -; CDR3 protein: CASSQPTRGYERYF; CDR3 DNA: TGCGCCAGCAGCCAACCAACCCGGGGTTACGAGCGGTACTTC
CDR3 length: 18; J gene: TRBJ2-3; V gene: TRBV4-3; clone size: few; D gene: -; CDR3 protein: CASSQERWGPDTTDTQYF; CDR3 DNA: TGCGCCAGCAGCCAAGAGAGGTGGGGGCCCGATACCACAGATACGCAGTATTTT
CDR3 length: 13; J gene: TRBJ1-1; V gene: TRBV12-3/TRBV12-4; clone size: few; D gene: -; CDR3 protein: CASSHRMNTEAFF; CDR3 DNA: TGTGCCAGCAGTCACAGGATGAACACTGAAGCTTTCTTT
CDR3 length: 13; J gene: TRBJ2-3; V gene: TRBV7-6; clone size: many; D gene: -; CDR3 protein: CASSLGEEGTQYF; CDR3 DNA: TGTGCCAGCAGCTTAGGAGAGGAAGGGACGCAGTATTTT